This entry is about one TCR beta chain. This clonotype came up many times. This receptor's antigen is unknown. No quality values exist for individual bases; no much larger clone is one base distant. The time point label here, explained by the study, means: newly diagnosed GD, antithyroid drugs for less than 3 months. For both TCR sequencing and RNA sequencing, RNA was extracted from PBMCs in TRIzol. The diagnosis of Graves' disease was made according to American Thyroid Association guidelines. The patients came from an endocrinology department in Xi'an, China. Each patient gave about 8.1 milliliters of peripheral blood, collected in an EDTA anticoagulant tube. Ficoll Paque Plus density gradient separation was used to isolate PBMCs, and no additional T cell sorting was done. RNA quality was checked with an Agilent 2100 Bioanalyzer and agarose gel, and concentration with a NanoDrop 2000. These data come from a study of regulatory T cells in long-lasting Graves disease (dated by TCRdb to the early 2020s). Context from the whole study: In the newly diagnosed Graves' disease group, patients had been taking antithyroid drugs for less than 3 months. This study used TCR sequencing and RNA sequencing of peripheral blood to compare persistent Graves' disease patients against newly diagnosed Graves' disease patients. The study was registered as a clinical trial and conducted in China. A total of around 35 samples underwent TCR sequencing: about 13 from persistent and 20 from newly diagnosed Graves' disease patients.

The study at large found these results: Preferential use of TRBV28, TRBJ1-2 and TRBJ2-5 was observed in persistent disease, whereas TRBV20-1 and TRBJ2-1 were favored in newly diagnosed disease. Because the primary lesion, thyroid tissue, could not be accessed, the study looked at peripheral blood alone. Sequencing and analysis were limited to the TCR beta chain. Compared with newly diagnosed patients, persistent Graves' disease patients had lower TCR Shannon entropy and fewer highly expanded clones, which suggests clonal expansion. As a limitation, the authors acknowledged that the small sample size may reduce accuracy. Patients with persistent disease shared more public clonotypes (about 2,900) than newly diagnosed patients did (about 1,000).

Library creation used multiplex PCR. The sequencer was an Illumina HiSeq 4000. TCR beta libraries were built with iRepertoire HTBI primers and Arm-PCR amplification of CDR3 regions. PCR products were gel purified before sequencing. Concerning the study's data processing: Gene usage analysis of CDR3 amino acid clonotypes relied on the roughly 60 TRBV and over 13 TRBJ segments identified across samples. Filtered high-quality paired reads were merged into contigs using COPE and FqMerger. Contigs were aligned with BLAST to IMGT TRBV, TRBD and TRBJ reference genes, and CDR3 was defined per IMGT. Any clonotype with a frequency above 0.1% was classified as a highly expanded clone. Shannon entropy was used to measure repertoire diversity, and the Gini coefficient was used to measure V-J evenness. Public clonotypes were defined as clonotypes shared by more than one individual. The public reads were run again by TCRdb, first through fastp at Q25 and then through MiXCR, and only productive beta chains were kept. Under each unique CDR3 protein, matching rows form one entry showing the most common genes and DNA. In this record, the V and J calls reflect TCRdb's handling and not the investigators' own analysis. This sample is represented by some 490,000 distinct CDR3 sequences; about 12% of them were singletons. The leading ten clones occupy more than 8% of the sample.

V is cut back by 3 bases and J by 9 bases, with 11 bases in the junction unmatched. From the germline V gene, CDR1 is SGHRS and CDR2 is YFSETQ. Counted from cysteine to phenylalanine, this CDR3 has 14 amino acids. The read is trimmed to its CDR3 DNA, 42 bases read in frame from base 1. In addition, the sample was reused for a study of T cells in Graves' hyperthyroidism and ophthalmopathy. As the second paper documents: A patient counted as having stable Graves' hyperthyroidism if no progression to ophthalmopathy occurred over 18 months of follow-up. Hyperthyroidism patients were newly diagnosed, had a disease duration of under 2 months, and were aged 18 to 65 years. Exclusion was applied to patients with uncontrolled infections, other autoimmune diseases, pregnancy or lactation. Diagnoses were established on the basis of clinical symptoms, serum thyroxine and TRAb, thyroid ultrasound, and orbital computed tomography. The first round of RT-PCR for the TCR CDR3 was performed with the HTBI primer set and the Qiagen OneStep RT-PCR kit. Most expanded thyroid clonotypes (frequency above 0.001) were also detected in blood, a finding suggesting that blood repertoires may reflect thyroid immune responses. A model built on a 13 V-J signature distinguished ophthalmopathy from stable hyperthyroidism, reaching around 90% sensitivity and about 81% specificity in cross-validation and 80%/75% in testing. In validation, the model predicted progression to ophthalmopathy with approximately 71% sensitivity and about 72% specificity, a median of about 6.7 months before onset. A discovery cohort of about a hundred patients, approximately 45 with Graves' ophthalmopathy and 57 with stable Graves' hyperthyroidism, was used to find distinguishing TCR V-J signatures. An independent validation cohort of around 20 hyperthyroidism patients and approximately 16 patients who later progressed to ophthalmopathy tested prospective prediction of ophthalmopathy. For training and testing, the roughly 97 patients in the discovery cohort were randomly divided in a 7:3 ratio. In about 6 Graves' hyperthyroidism patients, the study also compared T-cell repertoires from thyroid tissue with T-cell repertoires from blood. Once sampling was done, hyperthyroidism patients were given methimazole at a starting dose of 30 mg daily, whereas ophthalmopathy patients were given high-dose intravenous methylprednisolone. The libraries were constructed in a second round of multiplex PCR and then size-selected and purified. Sequencing of the libraries was done on an Illumina HiSeq2000 using paired-end 100 bp reads. SOAPnuke was used to process the raw data, throwing out any read that contained adapters or uncalled bases, had a mean Phred below 15, or lacked an exact constant-primer or identifier match. COPE v1.2.5 was used to merge the high-quality paired reads, and each unique nucleotide sequence was defined as a clonotype. MiTCR v1.1 was used to align clonotypes to the IMGT TRBV, TRBD and TRBJ reference segments. Analysis was restricted to V-J combinations with a frequency above 0.0001, which covered just over 98% of repertoires. A TCS score was defined as the ratio of F50 (clonal expansion) to E x V (chaos), with BLOSUM62-based TCRdist applied between CDR3 peptides within each V-J. Welch's t-statistics and random forest reduced fewer than 600 V-J features to 13, which were used in a naive Bayes classifier (R e1071). No statistical method was used to fix the sample size in advance, and group allocation was not hidden from the investigators. The paper reports TCR Vbeta CDR3 sequencing of 140 or so peripheral blood samples: 40 to 45 ophthalmopathy, fewer than 85 hyperthyroidism and approximately 17 progressor patients.

The V gene is TRBV5-1 and the J gene is TRBJ2-7, with 8 bases matching TRBD1. The receptor comes from a woman aged 25 to 39 with Graves disease. Donor details come from another sample of the same person, matched by shared clones. The source was peripheral blood mononuclear cells (PBMCs), collected at new diagnosis, from a patient treated with antithyroid drugs. The CDR3 region has the sequence CASSSGTGLLGQYF. The nucleotides are TGCGCCAGCAGCTCCGGGACAGGTCTCTTGGGGCAGTACTTC.